This passage covers 9 T cell receptor beta chains from one sample sequenced in a study of neoadjuvant anti-PD-1 for oral cavity cancer (dated by TCRdb to 2020 to 2022). Library creation used the immunoSEQ multiplex PCR assay. In TCRdb, the immuneACCESS table is reduced to in-frame sequences with V and J assigned. These tables do not hold every clone; where another copy was compared, an unresolved V gene accounts for under half, and the others remain unexplained. The sample table records about 6,700 clones; around 77% of these occur just once. Together, the top ten hold around 3.1% of the sample. The time point label, as the study defines it: before neoadjuvant nivolumab. The sequenced sample was PBMCs, obtained before nivolumab (anti-PD-1) treatment. These receptors all stem from a person aged 35-80 years with oral cavity squamous cell carcinoma.

In DNA form, the CDR3 reads TGTGCCAGCAGCTTAGGCAGAAACAATGAGCAGTTCTTC. It is translated as CASSLGRNNEQFF. This rearrangement joins TRBV7-2 to TRBJ2-1; D gene unclear. V shed 1 base and J shed 5 bases, with 6 bases lying between them. Germline V gene lookup returns CDR1 SGHTA and CDR2 FQGNSA. The CDR3 is 13 amino acids.

The CDR3 nucleotides are TGTGCCAGCTCACCCGCTAGGGGCACCTACGAGCAGTACTTC. Translating it yields CASSPARGTYEQYF. V is TRBV18 and J is TRBJ2-7; the D gene is possibly TRBD1 (5 bases). Germline values: CDR1 KGHSH, CDR2 LQKENI. The CDR3 is 14 residues long. V was cut by 3 bases and J by 2 bases, with 11 bases left in between.

CDR3: CASRDADGYTF. The CDR3 nucleotides read TGTGCCAGCAGGGATGCGGATGGCTACACCTTC. The chain couples TRBV6-5 to TRBJ1-2; D remains ambiguous. V dropped 6 bases and J dropped 6 bases, with 8 bases sitting between them. Germline V lookup: CDR1 MNHEY, CDR2 SVGAGI. This CDR3 spans 11 amino acids.

The chain combines TRBV27 with TRBJ1-1; 9 bases agree with TRBD1. The CDR3 extends over 16 amino acids. Germline assignment: CDR1 MNHEY and CDR2 SMNVEV (reference sequence). The J segment lost 0 bases and the V segment lost 5 bases, leaving 7 bases of the junction unmatched. The CDR3 reads CASSPGQGFMNTEAFF. The CDR3 DNA sequence: TGTGCCAGCAGTCCGGGACAGGGATTTATGAACACTGAAGCTTTCTTT.

The V call is TRBV21-1, the J call TRBJ2-1; the table gives TRBD1 as D, unverified against the DNA. TRBV21-1 is classified as a pseudogene. The CDR3 has 22 residues. The CDR3, as DNA: TGTGCCAGCAGCAAAGTGGGCAGGGGGCAGCGGTCCAGGCCAATCCCCTACAATGAGCAGTTCTTC. It yields the protein CASSKVGRGQRSRPIPYNEQFF.

This clone was counted between two and nine times. V gene TRBV11-2 combines with J gene TRBJ1-1; D gene uncertain. This CDR3 region has 12 residues. V dropped 5 bases and J dropped 5 bases, with 9 bases sitting between them. Germline values: CDR1 SGHAT, CDR2 FQNNGV. In DNA, the CDR3 is TGTGCCAGCAGCAACCGTCGGACTGAAGCTTTCTTT. Its protein product is CASSNRRTEAFF.

The chain employs TRBV7-3 and TRBJ2-1, with 8 bases fitting TRBD1. The CDR3 runs 15 residues. CDR1 is SGHTA and CDR2 is FQGTGA in the germline V gene. After removal of 5 bases from V and 7 bases from J, the junction contained 10 bases not matched to a gene. The CDR3 here is CASSPGQGGLNEQFF. The CDR3, as DNA: TGTGCCAGCAGCCCCGGACAGGGAGGACTAAATGAGCAGTTCTTC. Full variable domain (remainder filled in from reference TRBV7-3 and TRBJ2-1): GAGVSQTPSNKVTEKGKYVELRCDPISGHTALYWYRQSLGQGPEFLIYFQGTGAADDSGLPNDRFFAVRPEGSVSTLKIQRTERGDSAVYLCASSPGQGGLNEQFFGPGTRLTVL.

The J gene is TRBJ2-7, the V gene TRBV30; D not resolved. The CDR3 has 12 residues. V lost 0 bases to trimming and J lost 2 bases, with 5 bases between them. Germline V gene lookup returns CDR1 GTSNPN and CDR2 SVGIG (reference sequence). The CDR3 reads CAWSVPTYEQYF. In DNA form, the CDR3 reads TGTGCCTGGAGTGTACCCACCTACGAGCAGTACTTC.

This clone was counted only a few times. The rearrangement joins TRBV4-1 to TRBJ1-5, with 7 bases matching TRBD1. There are 16 residues in the CDR3. The V segment lost 3 bases and the J segment 1 base; nucleotides outside the gene matches: 6. The germline V gene has CDR1 MGHRA and CDR2 YSYEKL. DNA of the CDR3: TGCGCCAGCAGCCAGGAAACAGGGGTAAGCAATCAGCCCCAGCATTTT. It codes for CASSQETGVSNQPQHF.